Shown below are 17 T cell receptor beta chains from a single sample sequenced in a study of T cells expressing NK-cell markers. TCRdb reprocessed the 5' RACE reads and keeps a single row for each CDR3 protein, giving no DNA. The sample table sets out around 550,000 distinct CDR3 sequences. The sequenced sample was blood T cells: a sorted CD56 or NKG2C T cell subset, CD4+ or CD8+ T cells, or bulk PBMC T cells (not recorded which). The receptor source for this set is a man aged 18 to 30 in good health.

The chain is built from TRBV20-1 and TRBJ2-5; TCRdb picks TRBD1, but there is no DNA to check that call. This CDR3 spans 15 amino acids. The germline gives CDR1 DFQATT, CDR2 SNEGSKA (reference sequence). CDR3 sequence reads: CSARPGQDVQETQYF.

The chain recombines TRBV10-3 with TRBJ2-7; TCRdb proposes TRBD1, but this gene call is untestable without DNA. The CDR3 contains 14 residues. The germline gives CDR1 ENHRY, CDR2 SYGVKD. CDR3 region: CAISESGAGLEQYF.

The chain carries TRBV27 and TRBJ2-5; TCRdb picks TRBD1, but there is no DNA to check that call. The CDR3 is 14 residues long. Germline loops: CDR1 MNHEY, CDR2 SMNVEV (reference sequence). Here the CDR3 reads CASRPRGDIETQYF.

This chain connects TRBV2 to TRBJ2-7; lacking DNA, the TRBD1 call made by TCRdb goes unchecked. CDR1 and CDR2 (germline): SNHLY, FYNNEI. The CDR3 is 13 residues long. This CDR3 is CASGTGVTYEQYF.

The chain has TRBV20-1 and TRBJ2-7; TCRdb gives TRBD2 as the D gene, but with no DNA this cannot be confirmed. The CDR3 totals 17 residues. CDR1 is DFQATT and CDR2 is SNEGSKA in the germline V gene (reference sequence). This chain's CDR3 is CSARDLSTGTLAYEQYF.

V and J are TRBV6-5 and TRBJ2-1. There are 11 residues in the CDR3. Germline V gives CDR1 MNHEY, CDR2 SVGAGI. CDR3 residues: CASSTRREQFF.

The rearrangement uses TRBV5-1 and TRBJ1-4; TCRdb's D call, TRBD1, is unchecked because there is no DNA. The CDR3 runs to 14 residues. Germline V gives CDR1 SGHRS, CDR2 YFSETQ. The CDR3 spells CASSLGGFNEKLFF. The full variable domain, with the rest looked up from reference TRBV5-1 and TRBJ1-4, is KAGVTQTPRYLIKTRGQQVTLSCSPISGHRSVSWYQQTPGQGLQFLFEYFSETQRNKGNFPGRFSGRQFSNSRSEMNVSTLELGDSALYLCASSLGGFNEKLFFGSGTQLSVL.

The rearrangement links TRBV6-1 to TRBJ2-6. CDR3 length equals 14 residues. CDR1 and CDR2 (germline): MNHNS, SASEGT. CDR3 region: CASSRKSGANVLTF.

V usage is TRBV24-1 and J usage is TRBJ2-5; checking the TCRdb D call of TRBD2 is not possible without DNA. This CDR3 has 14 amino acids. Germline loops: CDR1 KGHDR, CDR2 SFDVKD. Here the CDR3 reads CATSDLGGLETQYF.

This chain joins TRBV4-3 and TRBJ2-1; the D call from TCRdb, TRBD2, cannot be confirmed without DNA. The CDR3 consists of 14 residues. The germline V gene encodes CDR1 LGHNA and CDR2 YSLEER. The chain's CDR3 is CASSQVGAGGEQFF.

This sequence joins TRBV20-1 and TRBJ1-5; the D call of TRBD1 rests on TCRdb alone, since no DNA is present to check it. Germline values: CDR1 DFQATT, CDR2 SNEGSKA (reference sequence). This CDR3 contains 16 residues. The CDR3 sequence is CSALRAGTGWDQPQHF.

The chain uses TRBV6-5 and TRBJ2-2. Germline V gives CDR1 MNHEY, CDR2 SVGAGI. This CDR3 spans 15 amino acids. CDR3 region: CASSYSSLNWGELFF.

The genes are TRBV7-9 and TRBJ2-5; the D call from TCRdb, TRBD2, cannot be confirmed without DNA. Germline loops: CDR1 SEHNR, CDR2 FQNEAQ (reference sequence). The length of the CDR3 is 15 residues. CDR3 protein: CASSLGGPIAETQYF.

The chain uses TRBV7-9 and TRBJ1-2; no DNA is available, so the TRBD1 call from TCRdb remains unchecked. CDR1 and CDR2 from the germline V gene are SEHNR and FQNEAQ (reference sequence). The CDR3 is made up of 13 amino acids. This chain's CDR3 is CASSLSREGGYTF.

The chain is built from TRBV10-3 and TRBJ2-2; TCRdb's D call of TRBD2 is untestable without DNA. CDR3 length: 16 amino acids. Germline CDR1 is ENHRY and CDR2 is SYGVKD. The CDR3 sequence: CAISPLTSGNTGELFF.

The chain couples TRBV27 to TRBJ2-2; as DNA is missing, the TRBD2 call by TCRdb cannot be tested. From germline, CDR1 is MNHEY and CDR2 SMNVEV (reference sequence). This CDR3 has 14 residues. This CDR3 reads CATGLAGRAGELFF.

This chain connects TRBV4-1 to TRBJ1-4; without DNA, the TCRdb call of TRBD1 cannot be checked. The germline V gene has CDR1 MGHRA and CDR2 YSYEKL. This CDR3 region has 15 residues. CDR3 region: CASSLLGGAGEKLFF.